The entry below gives a single TCR beta chain sequence along with its context. What it binds is not known. The data derive from a study of Ad26.COV2.S vaccination and SARS-CoV-2 variants. Study-wide background: Administration of Ad26.COV2.S was intramuscular, either once or twice 56 days apart. The study, taken as a whole, reports: Similar non-spike TCR breadth was observed in recipients of vaccine and of placebo.

Noted treatment: around 19 received Ad26.COV2.S at low or high dose, single or two shots; about five received placebo; per-sample allocation not given. On day 63 after the first injection, vaccine and placebo recipients gave samples. The individual, an adult aged 18-55 years, was a donor in Boston. Profiling relied on immunoSEQ multiplex PCR, and the TCRdb table lists in-frame clones only, not all of them. The sample lists 350,000 to 450,000 clones, 80% to 90% occurring once. This specimen was peripheral blood, taken in a trial of Ad26.COV2.S vaccine versus placebo. The source of this sequence is a person aged 18-65 years who received the Ad26.COV2.S COVID-19 vaccine or a placebo.

The CDR3 reads CASSEGRGRKNTGELFF. Here the CDR3 DNA reads TGTGCCAGCAGCGAGGGGAGGGGGCGCAAGAACACCGGGGAGCTGTTTTTT. The gene calls are TRBV9 and TRBJ2-2; D is possibly TRBD1 or TRBD2 (7 bases each). The CDR3 totals 17 residues. V was cut by 3 bases and J by 1 base, with 16 bases left in between. Germline V gene sequence: CDR1 SGDLS, CDR2 YYNGEE. The full variable domain, its missing parts supplied by reference TRBV9 and TRBJ2-2, is DSGVTQTPKHLITATGQRVTLRCSPRSGDLSVYWYQQSLDQGLQFLIQYYNGEERAKGNILERFSAQQFPDLHSELNLSSLELGDSALYFCASSEGRGRKNTGELFFGEGSRLTVL.